This T cell receptor (beta chain) was identified during a study of siplizumab effects on memory and regulatory T cells. Profiling relied on immunoSEQ multiplex PCR, and the TCRdb table lists in-frame clones only, not all of them. The sample contains roughly 64,000 clones, nearly 98% of which appear only once. Notes on this clone: Its antigen is unknown.

CDR1 SGHVS and CDR2 FNYEAQ come from the germline V gene. The CDR3 consists of 13 residues. Trimming shortened V by 5 bases and J by 7 bases, and 12 bases separated the two germline ends. Study-level results: Researchers could not give a naive or memory phenotype to roughly 75-97% of proliferating CD4+ or CD8+ clones.

The sequence derives from a human donor in good health. The sample comprised naive CD8+ T cells sorted from blood. The J gene is TRBJ2-1, the V gene TRBV7-6, with D tentatively TRBD2 (6 bases). In DNA form, the CDR3 reads TGTGCCAGCAGCCGCGGGGTAGGGAATGAGCAGTTCTTC. Amino acids: CASSRGVGNEQFF.